Below, one T cell receptor (beta chain) is given with its context. Its antigen is unknown. Method: immunoSEQ multiplex PCR; TCRdb's copy keeps in-frame clones and lacks some. In the table there are 2,100,000 or so clones, around 95% of which are singletons. This sample stems from a study of shared clonotypes between healthy human individuals. Study results and caveats: For naive CD4 cells, roughly 5% of clonotypes were shared across a handful of donors.

CDR1 and CDR2 from the germline V gene are SNHLY and FYNNEI. V was shortened by 2 bases and J by 5 bases, with 12 bases between the two germline ends. The CDR3 has 15 amino acids. The sequence was obtained from a man between 18 and 29 years old in good health. Sequenced input: naive CD4+ T cells sorted from blood. Stated subset: CD45RA+ positively selected. The chain couples TRBV2 to TRBJ2-2, with D perhaps assigned TRBD1 or TRBD2 (5 bases each). This chain's CDR3 is CASSEMSGRTGELFF. In DNA, the CDR3 is TGTGCCAGCAGTGAAATGTCGGGACGGACCGGGGAGCTGTTTTTT.